The clone carrying this T cell receptor (beta chain) has a count of ten or more. The entry originates in a study of T cells in Graves' hyperthyroidism and ophthalmopathy. V gave up 3 bases and J gave up 2 bases, with 14 bases separating them. Germline values: CDR1 SGHKS, CDR2 YYEKEE (reference sequence). The CDR3 contains 15 residues. It was RNA transcripts that yielded the amplified TCR beta CDR3 regions. The HTBI set primed first-round TCR CDR3 RT-PCR. TCRdb passed the multiplex PCR reads through MiXCR, listing each CDR3 protein once. The sample has about 770,000 distinct CDR3 sequences, around a sixth seen once. Diagnosis rested on symptoms, serum thyroxine and TRAb, thyroid ultrasound, and orbital computed tomography.

The sample comprised blood. This clonotype was obtained from a woman in her 50s with Graves' hyperthyroidism that later progressed to Graves' ophthalmopathy. The chain carries TRBV5-5 and TRBJ1-2; no definite D call. CDR3 in DNA: TGTGCCAGCAGCTCTACCCCCACCCAGAACTATGGCTACACCTTC. Translation: CASSSTPTQNYGYTF.